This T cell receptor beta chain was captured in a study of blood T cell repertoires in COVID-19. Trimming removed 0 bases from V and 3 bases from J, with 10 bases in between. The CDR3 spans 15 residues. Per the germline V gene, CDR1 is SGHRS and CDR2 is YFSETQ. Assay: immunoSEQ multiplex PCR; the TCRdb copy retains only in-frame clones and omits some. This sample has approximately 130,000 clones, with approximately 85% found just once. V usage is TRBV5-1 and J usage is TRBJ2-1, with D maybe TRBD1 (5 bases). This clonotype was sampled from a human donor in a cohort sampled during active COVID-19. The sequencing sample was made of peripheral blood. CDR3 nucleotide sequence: TGCGCCAGCAGCTTGGGACAGACCGACTACAATGAGCAGTTCTTC. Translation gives CASSLGQTDYNEQFF. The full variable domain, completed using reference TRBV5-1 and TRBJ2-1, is KAGVTQTPRYLIKTRGQQVTLSCSPISGHRSVSWYQQTPGQGLQFLFEYFSETQRNKGNFPGRFSGRQFSNSRSEMNVSTLELGDSALYLCASSLGQTDYNEQFFGPGTRLTVL.